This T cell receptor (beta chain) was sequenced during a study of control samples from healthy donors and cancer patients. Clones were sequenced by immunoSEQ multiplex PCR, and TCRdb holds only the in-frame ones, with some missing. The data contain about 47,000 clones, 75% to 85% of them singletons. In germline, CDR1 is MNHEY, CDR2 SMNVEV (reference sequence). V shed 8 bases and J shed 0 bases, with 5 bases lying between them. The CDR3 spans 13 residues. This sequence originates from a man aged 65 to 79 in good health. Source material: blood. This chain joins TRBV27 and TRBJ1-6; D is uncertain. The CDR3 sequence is CASLGSYNSPLHF. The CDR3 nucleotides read TGTGCCAGCCTGGGCTCCTATAATTCACCCCTCCACTTT.